The 10 T cell receptor beta chains given below trace back to one sample, sequenced in a study of shared clonotypes between healthy human individuals (dated by TCRdb to 2018 to 2021). The library was made by the immunoSEQ multiplex PCR assay. TCRdb provides this immuneACCESS table in a form limited to in-frame rearrangements. Some clones are lacking; in checked studies, under half of them reflect an unresolved V gene, and why the rest are absent is not known. Across this sample there are roughly 500,000 clones, with about 85% seen only once. The ten biggest clones cover about 13% of the sample. Sequencing was carried out using PBMCs. All receptors derive from a woman in her thirties or forties in good health. Some clones in this sample may be carry-over from other donors' samples.

The rearrangement uses TRBV4-1 and TRBJ1-2; D gene ambiguous. Trimming removed 2 bases at V and 7 bases at J, with 32 bases between. This CDR3 region has 20 residues. CDR1 is MGHRA, CDR2 YSYEKL, per germline. CDR3 sequence reads: CASSQRRGQEVYPSMGGYTF. The CDR3 nucleotides read TGCGCCAGCAGCCAAAGACGTGGGCAGGAGGTATATCCAAGCATGGGTGGCTACACCTTC.

The rearrangement links TRBV7-2 to TRBJ2-7; 11 bases align to TRBD2. Germline CDR1 is SGHTA and CDR2 is FQGNSA. This CDR3 has 16 amino acids. The ends lost 5 bases at V and 0 bases at J; junction bases unmatched: 6. The CDR3 spells CASSLGTSGYSYEQYF. CDR3 DNA: TGTGCCAGCAGCCTAGGGACTAGCGGATACTCCTACGAGCAGTACTTC.

Concerning this clone itself: This is likely an artifact of a read error, given a far larger clone one base away. This rearrangement joins TRBV7-8 to TRBJ2-7, with no clear D. CDR1 is SGHVS and CDR2 is FQNEAQ in the germline V gene. The CDR3 loop spans 15 amino acids. V lost 0 bases and J 0 bases, leaving 9 bases between the germline ends. CDR3 residues: CASSLAPDNSYEQYF. CDR3 bases: TGTGCCAGCAGCTTAGCGCCGGATAACTCCTACGAGCAGTACTTC.

The V call is TRBV27, the J call TRBJ2-7; TRBD1 is a possible D gene (6 bases). The CDR3 contains 16 residues. Germline V gene sequence: CDR1 MNHEY, CDR2 SMNVEV (reference sequence). V was trimmed by 7 bases and J by 1 base, leaving 20 bases between them. The CDR3 DNA sequence: TGTGCCAGCACTCGAGGGGGACGGCTGGGGTCCTACGAGCAGTACTTC. It is translated as CASTRGGRLGSYEQYF.

Regarding this clone: A read error likely explains this, since a far larger clone differs by one base. This chain joins TRBV29-1 and TRBJ2-7; unclear D gene. The CDR3 covers 14 residues. Germline CDR1 reads SQVTM; CDR2 reads ANQGSEA. Trimming shortened V by 3 bases and J by 6 bases, and 18 bases separated the two germline ends. CDR3 DNA sequence: TGCAGCGTTGAGGTGGGCTATCTCGATCTCGAGCAGTACTTC. It is translated as CSVEVGYLDLEQYF.

V usage is TRBV28 and J usage is TRBJ2-7; D unresolved. Germline V gene lookup returns CDR1 MDHEN and CDR2 SYDVKM. V was pared by 4 bases and J by 6 bases, with 13 bases between. The CDR3 is 13 amino acids. CDR3 sequence (DNA): TGTGCCAGCAGTTCCCCAGCAATTACCGAGCAGTACTTC. Translating it yields CASSSPAITEQYF.

Remarks on this clone: Just one base apart from a much larger clone, this may be a read error. The chain is built from TRBV19 and TRBJ2-1; the match to TRBD2 covers 8 bases. Germline V gene sequence: CDR1 LNHDA, CDR2 SQIVND (reference sequence). The CDR3 is 14 residues long. Trimming at V came to 3 bases and at J to 7 bases, leaving 5 bases not matched to a gene. The CDR3 sequence is CASSIPAGENEQFF. The CDR3 nucleotides read TGTGCCAGTAGTATTCCAGCGGGAGAGAATGAGCAGTTCTTC.

V gene TRBV9 combines with J gene TRBJ2-3; no firm D call. This CDR3 spans 12 amino acids. Trimming stripped 3 bases from V and 6 bases from J, with 8 bases between. Germline CDR1 is SGDLS and CDR2 is YYNGEE. The CDR3 DNA reads TGTGCCAGCAGCGCCCCCGCCGATACGCAGTATTTT. Protein sequence: CASSAPADTQYF.

This chain connects TRBV28 to TRBJ2-7; tentative D call: TRBD1 (5 bases). Germline V gene lookup returns CDR1 MDHEN and CDR2 SYDVKM. V lost 2 bases and J lost 1, with 9 bases in between. The CDR3 length is 14 residues. CDR3 sequence: CASSLAAGSYEQYF. CDR3 nucleotide sequence: TGTGCCAGCAGTTTAGCGGCAGGGTCCTACGAGCAGTACTTC.

The chain employs TRBV5-6 and TRBJ2-7; D gene uncertain. This CDR3 is built from 13 residues. CDR1 SGHDT and CDR2 YYEEEE come from the germline V gene. V dropped 4 bases and J dropped 3 bases, with 11 bases sitting between them. In DNA form, the CDR3 reads TGTGCCAGCAGCCCCTCCGCCGTCTACGAGCAGTACTTC. Protein: CASSPSAVYEQYF.